The clone carrying this TCR beta chain was detected a few times. The TCRbeta library incorporated unique molecular identifiers. One entry per CDR3 protein, called by TCRdb with MiXCR from the PCR reads. The sample records hundreds of thousands of distinct CDR3 sequences, about 16% being singletons. These data are taken from a study of T-cell reconstitution after alpha-beta-depleted transplantation in children. The TCR sequence derives from a male patient younger than 18 who had a stem cell transplant for acute lymphoblastic leukemia, so the T cells may come from the graft donor. The specimen was PBMCs, mostly from graft donor cells, collected 360 days after TCRalphabeta/CD19-depleted stem cell transplant.

The CDR3 here is CAISEWFTGEQETQYF. The CDR3 DNA reads TGTGCCATCAGTGAGTGGTTTACAGGCGAACAAGAGACCCAGTACTTC. This sequence joins TRBV10-3 and TRBJ2-5; D possibly corresponds to TRBD1 (5 bases). Germline CDR1 is ENHRY and CDR2 is SYGVKD. The germline V and J ends were trimmed by 1 base and 2 bases, with 14 bases remaining between them. The CDR3 consists of 16 residues.